The source of this T cell receptor beta chain is a study of beta chain features in type 1 diabetes. Expressed TCRB transcripts were sequenced after all isolated RNA was converted to cDNA. Produced via immunoSEQ multiplex PCR; TCRdb's table is partial and in-frame only. This sample yields some 150,000 clones, of which 11% are seen a single time; roughly 2% belongs to the top ten. Germline lookup yields CDR1 LGHNA and CDR2 YSLEER. The CDR3 length is 19 residues. Between the trimmed V and J ends, which lost 1 base and 2 bases, there was a span of 18 bases. A few counts support this clone. Sequences were obtained from central memory CD4+ T cells from blood. The rearrangement links TRBV4-3 to TRBJ2-6; perhaps TRBD1 as D (5 bases). The sequence was obtained from a man younger than 30 in good health. The CDR3 sequence is CASSQGGATLSPGANVLTF. In DNA, the CDR3 is TGCGCCAGCAGCCAAGGTGGGGCAACACTGTCCCCTGGGGCCAACGTCCTGACTTTC.